The 6 T cell receptor beta chains below all came from one sample that was sequenced in a study of blood T cell repertoires in COVID-19. Only in-frame clones appear in the TCRdb table, and some are missing; sequencing was by immunoSEQ multiplex PCR. The table shows tens of thousands of clones, with roughly four fifths occurring only once. What was sequenced was peripheral blood. The receptor source for this set is a human donor with acute or convalescent COVID-19. The donor label of this sample is uncertain.

This clone was observed a few times. The V and J genes are TRBV10-1 and TRBJ2-7; 10 nucleotides agree with TRBD2. This CDR3 is built from 16 residues. V dropped 8 bases and J dropped 3; count of bases not matched to a gene: 13. Germline assignment: CDR1 WNHNN and CDR2 SYGVQD (reference sequence). The CDR3 protein is CASSSEAASGGYEQYF. The CDR3, as DNA: TGCGCCAGCTCAAGTGAGGCGGCTAGCGGGGGCTACGAGCAGTACTTC.

The chain is built from TRBV19 and TRBJ1-5; weak D call: TRBD1 (6 bases). Germline CDR1 reads LNHDA; CDR2 reads SQIVND (reference sequence). V dropped 0 bases and J dropped 3 bases, with 9 bases sitting between them. The CDR3 spans 15 residues. This CDR3 is CASSIDGQHNQPQHF. CDR3 DNA: TGTGCCAGTAGTATAGACGGACAGCACAATCAGCCCCAGCATTTT.

The chain uses TRBV7-2 and TRBJ2-1; 8 bases line up with TRBD2. CDR1 is SGHTA and CDR2 is FQGNSA in the germline V gene. CDR3 length: 14 residues. J was trimmed by 16 bases and V by 5 bases; bases with no gene match: 16. The CDR3 here is CASSRQAGGALFFF. Here the CDR3 DNA reads TGTGCCAGCAGCCGCCAGGCCGGGGGGGCCCTGTTTTTCTTC.

The CDR3 DNA follows: TGTGCCAGCAGCCTCCGGATGGGGACAGGGAACACCGGGGAGCTGTTTTTT. It encodes CASSLRMGTGNTGELFF. The chain combines TRBV7-6 with TRBJ2-2; 8 bases match TRBD1. The V segment lost 5 bases and the J segment 1 base; nucleotides outside the gene matches: 9. This CDR3 is built from 17 residues. Germline CDR1 and CDR2: SGHVS and FNYEAQ.

This clone was observed a handful of times. The DNA of the CDR3 is TGCGCCAGCAGCTCCACACAGGGGGCGGAAGGTTACGAGCAGTACTTC. This encodes CASSSTQGAEGYEQYF. The rearrangement joins TRBV5-1 to TRBJ2-7, with 9 bases aligning to TRBD1. Trimming removed 3 bases from V and 4 bases from J; junction bases left unmatched: 11. The CDR3 runs 16 residues. Germline V gene data show CDR1 as SGHRS and CDR2 as YFSETQ.

The chain combines TRBV7-2 with TRBJ2-7; maybe TRBD2 (6 bases). Germline lookup yields CDR1 SGHTA and CDR2 FQGNSA. The CDR3 runs to 14 residues. V lost 1 base and J lost 8, with 15 bases in between. In DNA form, the CDR3 reads TGTGCCAGCAGCTTAGGTCAGTCACGGGGGAAGCAGTACTTC. Translated: CASSLGQSRGKQYF.